This is a list of T cell receptor beta chains from one sample in a study of T cell repertoires in aging, cancer and after chemotherapy. TCRdb itself ran the multiplex PCR reads through MiXCR, one entry per CDR3 protein. This sample has around 1,800 distinct CDR3 sequences, with less than 25% found just once. The material sequenced was blood. These receptor sequences come from a human donor with a blood cancer. The CDR3 runs from the conserved cysteine through the conserved F or W. The D gene is left open where the match is weak. Clone size is not always given. Where it is, it says once, few, many or a class for expanded clones.

clone size: medium-sized; V gene: TRBV27; D gene: .; J gene: TRBJ2-5; CDR3 DNA: TGTGCCCCCGGCCGTGACAGCCCCCAAGAGACCCAGTACTTC; CDR3 protein: CAPGRDSPQETQYF
clone size: medium-sized; V gene: TRBV7-9; D gene: TRBD1; J gene: TRBJ2-6; CDR3 DNA: TGTGCCAGCAGCCTTGGGACAGGGGTACTCTCTGGGGCCAACGTCCTGACTTTC; CDR3 protein: CASSLGTGVLSGANVLTF
clone size: .; V gene: TRBV11-2; D gene: .; J gene: TRBJ2-1; CDR3 DNA: TGTGCCAGCAGCTTAGAACCCGGGCCCTACAATGAGCAGTTCTTC; CDR3 protein: CASSLEPGPYNEQFF
clone size: .; V gene: TRBV11-2; D gene: TRBD1; J gene: TRBJ1-5; CDR3 DNA: TGTGCCAGCAGCTTACGGACAGGGGGACAGCCCCAGCATTTT; CDR3 protein: CASSLRTGGQPQHF
clone size: .; V gene: TRBV10-3; D gene: TRBD2; J gene: TRBJ2-1; CDR3 DNA: TGTGCCATCAGTGAGTCAGTAGCGGGTCAGTACAATGAGCAGTTCTTC; CDR3 protein: CAISESVAGQYNEQFF
clone size: .; V gene: TRBV6-6; D gene: TRBD2; J gene: TRBJ2-1; CDR3 DNA: TGTGCCAGCAGTGAGTCAGTAGCGGGTCAGTACAATGAGCAGTTCTTC; CDR3 protein: CASSESVAGQYNEQFF
clone size: medium-sized; V gene: TRBV27; D gene: TRBD1; J gene: TRBJ1-2; CDR3 DNA: TGTGCCAGCAACCCCGGACAGGGGTCATATAACTATGGCTACACCTTC; CDR3 protein: CASNPGQGSYNYGYTF
clone size: medium-sized; V gene: TRBV19; D gene: .; J gene: TRBJ1-1; CDR3 DNA: TGTGCCAGTACCCTTGGAAGGGAAATGAACACTGAAGCTTTCTTT; CDR3 protein: CASTLGREMNTEAFF
clone size: .; V gene: TRBV6-1; D gene: .; J gene: TRBJ1-5; CDR3 DNA: TGTGCCAGCAGTGAACGGGGACTCAATCAGCCCCAGCATTTT; CDR3 protein: CASSERGLNQPQHF
clone size: large; V gene: TRBV6-5; D gene: .; J gene: TRBJ1-3; CDR3 DNA: TGTGCCAGCAGAGCCCAGGGCTCTGGAAACACCATATATTTT; CDR3 protein: CASRAQGSGNTIYF
clone size: medium-sized; V gene: TRBV5-4; D gene: .; J gene: TRBJ1-6; CDR3 DNA: TGTGCCAGCAGCTCCCTGCAGGGCGCTTTTCAGGCCCTCCACTTT; CDR3 protein: CASSSLQGAFQALHF
clone size: large; V gene: TRBV19; D gene: .; J gene: TRBJ2-2; CDR3 DNA: TGTGCCAGTATTCGGGTGGGCGACACCGGGGAGCTGTTTTTT; CDR3 protein: CASIRVGDTGELFF
clone size: .; V gene: TRBV5-1; D gene: TRBD1; J gene: TRBJ1-2; CDR3 DNA: TGCGCCAGCAGCTCTGGGAGGACAGGGGGCGATGGCTACACCTTC; CDR3 protein: CASSSGRTGGDGYTF
clone size: few; V gene: TRBV7-2; D gene: .; J gene: TRBJ2-7; CDR3 DNA: TGTGCCAGCAGCTTTTCAAGCTCCTACGAGCAGTACTTC; CDR3 protein: CASSFSSSYEQYF
clone size: .; V gene: TRBV10-1; D gene: .; J gene: TRBJ2-3; CDR3 DNA: TGCGCCAGCAGTGAGTCAAACGGGGACGCTGATACGCAGTATTTT; CDR3 protein: CASSESNGDADTQYF
clone size: medium-sized; V gene: TRBV6-5; D gene: .; J gene: TRBJ2-4; CDR3 DNA: TGTGCCAGCAGCCTCAGGGTTGGCAAAAACATTCAGTACTTC; CDR3 protein: CASSLRVGKNIQYF
clone size: medium-sized; V gene: TRBV19; D gene: .; J gene: TRBJ1-4; CDR3 DNA: TGTGCCAGTAGTATGAATCAAGGGGCACGTGAAAAACTGTTTTTT; CDR3 protein: CASSMNQGAREKLFF
clone size: .; V gene: TRBV10-2; D gene: .; J gene: TRBJ1-2; CDR3 DNA: TGCGCCAGCAGTGAGCACAGAACAGGGAGCGGCTACACCTTC; CDR3 protein: CASSEHRTGSGYTF
clone size: .; V gene: TRBV28; D gene: TRBD1; J gene: TRBJ2-7; CDR3 DNA: TGTGCCAGCAGTTCAGCACGAGTGGACAGGGGTTCGTCCGAGCAGTACTTC; CDR3 protein: CASSSARVDRGSSEQYF
clone size: medium-sized; V gene: TRBV6-6; D gene: TRBD2; J gene: TRBJ2-1; CDR3 DNA: TGTGCCAGTGAAACCGGGACTAGCGGTGACAATGAGCAGTTCTTC; CDR3 protein: CASETGTSGDNEQFF
clone size: few; V gene: TRBV18; D gene: .; J gene: TRBJ1-1; CDR3 DNA: TGTGCCAGCTGTCGATCTGCCTTGAACACTGAAGCTTTCTTT; CDR3 protein: CASCRSALNTEAFF
clone size: few; V gene: TRBV20-1; D gene: TRBD1; J gene: TRBJ1-4; CDR3 DNA: TGCAGTGCTAGCCCGTTCGACAGGGGTGCTAATGAAAAACTGTTTTTT; CDR3 protein: CSASPFDRGANEKLFF
clone size: .; V gene: TRBV5-1; D gene: .; J gene: TRBJ1-4; CDR3 DNA: TGCGCCAGCAGCTTGGACCCAAATGAAAAACTGTTTTTT; CDR3 protein: CASSLDPNEKLFF
clone size: large; V gene: TRBV30; D gene: TRBD1; J gene: TRBJ2-6; CDR3 DNA: TGTGCCTGGAATCGGGACAGGGTCCCTGGGGCCAACGTCCTGACTTTC; CDR3 protein: CAWNRDRVPGANVLTF
clone size: medium-sized; V gene: TRBV19; D gene: TRBD1; J gene: TRBJ2-5; CDR3 DNA: TGTGCCAGTAGCCTCTCGGGACAGGGGTTAACAGAGACCCAGTACTTC; CDR3 protein: CASSLSGQGLTETQYF
clone size: .; V gene: TRBV20-1; D gene: TRBD2; J gene: TRBJ2-7; CDR3 DNA: TGCAGTGCCACTCCAGCGGGAGGCATCCACGAGCAGTACTTC; CDR3 protein: CSATPAGGIHEQYF
clone size: .; V gene: TRBV28; D gene: .; J gene: TRBJ1-1; CDR3 DNA: TGTGCCAGCATCCCTCTAGACAGAGGCCTTGAAGCTTTCTTT; CDR3 protein: CASIPLDRGLEAFF
clone size: medium-sized; V gene: TRBV19; D gene: .; J gene: TRBJ1-2; CDR3 DNA: TGTGCCAGTAAACGACAGGTCGGTGGAGGCTACACCTTC; CDR3 protein: CASKRQVGGGYTF
clone size: few; V gene: TRBV24-1; D gene: TRBD2; J gene: TRBJ2-3; CDR3 DNA: TGTGCCACCAGTGATCCGGGGACTAGCGTCGAAGGCGGAGGGACAGATACGCAGTATTTT; CDR3 protein: CATSDPGTSVEGGGTDTQYF